These T cell receptor beta chains were read from a single sample in a study of T cells in Graves' hyperthyroidism and ophthalmopathy. Each CDR3 protein is one row after TCRdb ran MiXCR on the multiplex PCR reads. This sample has about 640,000 distinct CDR3 sequences, with 20% to 25% found just once. The sequenced sample consisted of blood. Source of these receptors: a man under 40 with Graves' ophthalmopathy. Both conserved end residues are part of each CDR3.

V gene,CDR3 protein
TRBV4-3,CASSQDFELPSGAGYEQYF
TRBV7-9,CASSPDRSPLHF
TRBV28,CASRPGQGRYEQYF
TRBV2,CASSEGGRTDTQYF
TRBV7-2,CASSSGGTGPLEQYF
TRBV19,CASSTRAGGPTGELFF
TRBV6-1,CASSSNPSSYNSPLHF
TRBV11-2,CASSLDSFRTAHQETQYF
TRBV24-1,CATSDLDETGADTQYF
TRBV5-1,CASSWRTESTDTQYF
TRBV24-1,CATSDPVVNQPQHF
TRBV28,CASTMTRFGGTDTQYF
TRBV25-1,CATQEPGDEKLFF
TRBV3-1,CASSHGGGKGIPGELFF
TRBV19,CASSMGVGGPYNEQFF
TRBV28,CASSTPGQGSGNTIYF
TRBV30,CAWKRKTQYF
TRBV7-9,CASSSPGLAEFF
TRBV6-2/TRBV6-3,CASSPAPGRENYEQYF
TRBV12-3/TRBV12-4,CASSLGQVDAYEQYF
TRBV28,CASTLSNMNTEAFF
TRBV19,CASSIEATGNGYTF
TRBV10-1,CASSTQGSRELFF
TRBV4-1,CASSQGQSTDTQYF
TRBV3-1,CASSLAGQRSYEQYF
TRBV20-1,CSATDRGGMNTEAFF
TRBV12-3/TRBV12-4,CASSLVLAGVSSEQYF
TRBV20-1,CSARAGLANEQFF
TRBV7-8,CASSLDGSVRRFQYF
TRBV29-1,CSVGVETDTQYF
TRBV10-3,CATRQGSYEQYF
TRBV27,CASSLSLGNIQYF
TRBV12-3/TRBV12-4,CASSPTGAQGEQFF
TRBV7-9,CATALIETQYF
TRBV7-9,CASNLSGGNTEAFF
TRBV11-2,CASSLVRTGTHNEQFF
TRBV7-2,CASSLPGGGSETIRSRYNEQFF
TRBV10-3,CAISRDGTNYGYTF
TRBV5-5,CASSRPLGQATETQYF
TRBV7-9,CASGVTGGDEQYF
TRBV28,CASSYFGTGNFEAFF
TRBV6-2/TRBV6-3,CASRSGRVNTEAFF
TRBV7-2,CASSAGRRNTEAFF
TRBV3-1,CASSQDFVAGNEQFF
TRBV5-1,CASSILSGGSYEQYF
TRBV28,CASNIPGYEQYF
TRBV6-1,CASRKRLAGQRTDTQYF
TRBV7-3,CASSLTGLAGGGNEQFF
TRBV20-1,CSARASWADEQFF
TRBV7-2,CASSPGGGIAYEQYF
TRBV12-3/TRBV12-4,CASSFGTGFTDTQYF
TRBV7-2,CASRSGLANEQFF